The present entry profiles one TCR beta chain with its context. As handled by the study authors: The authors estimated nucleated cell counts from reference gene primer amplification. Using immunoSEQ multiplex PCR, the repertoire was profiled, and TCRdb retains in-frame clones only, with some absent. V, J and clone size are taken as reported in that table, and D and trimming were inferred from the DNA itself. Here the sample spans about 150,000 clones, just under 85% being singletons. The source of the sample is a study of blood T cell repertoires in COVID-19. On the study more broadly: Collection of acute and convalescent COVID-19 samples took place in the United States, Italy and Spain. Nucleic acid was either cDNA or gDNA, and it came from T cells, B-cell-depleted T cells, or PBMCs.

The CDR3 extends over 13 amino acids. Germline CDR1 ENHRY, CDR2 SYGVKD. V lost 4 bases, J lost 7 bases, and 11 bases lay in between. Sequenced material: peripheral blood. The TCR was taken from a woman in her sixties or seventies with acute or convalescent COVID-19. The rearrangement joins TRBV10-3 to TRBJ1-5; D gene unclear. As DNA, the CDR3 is TGTGCCATCAGTGCAGGAATCAGCCAGCCCCAGCATTTT. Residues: CAISAGISQPQHF.